This TCR beta chain was captured in a study of regulatory T cells in long-lasting Graves disease. Described time point: persistent/refractory GD, antithyroid drugs over 5 years with positive TRAb. PBMC RNA was the source of the TCR library. This CDR3 comprises 15 residues. Germline CDR1 is SGDLS and CDR2 is YYNGEE. Losses at the gene ends were 4 bases for V and 9 bases for J; bases not matched to a gene: 7. Sequencing libraries for TCR beta were prepared with iRepertoire HTBI primers and Arm-PCR of CDR3 regions. TCRdb re-called the multiplex PCR reads with MiXCR, one entry per CDR3 protein. The sample carries 310,000 or so distinct CDR3 sequences, 20% to 25% recorded once.

The source was peripheral blood mononuclear cells (PBMCs), collected when the disease was refractory, from a patient treated with antithyroid drugs. The sequence derives from a female donor with Graves disease. This rearrangement joins TRBV9 to TRBJ2-1, with 13 bases fitting TRBD2. This CDR3 is CASSPEGLAGREQFF. The CDR3 DNA sequence: TGTGCCAGCAGCCCCGAGGGACTAGCGGGACGTGAGCAGTTCTTC. The full variable domain, completed using reference TRBV9 and TRBJ2-1, is DSGVTQTPKHLITATGQRVTLRCSPRSGDLSVYWYQQSLDQGLQFLIQYYNGEERAKGNILERFSAQQFPDLHSELNLSSLELGDSALYFCASSPEGLAGREQFFGPGTRLTVL.